This is a list of T cell receptor beta chains from one sample in a study of control samples from healthy donors and cancer patients. The assay was immunoSEQ multiplex PCR, and TCRdb's table has in-frame clones only and misses some. The sample has about 61,000 clones, 90% seen once. The sample comprised PBMCs. The origin of the receptors is a man in his 60s with colorectal cancer. CDR3s include the opening cysteine and the closing phenylalanine or tryptophan. D genes are given only for firm matches. Clone size is not always given. Where it is, it says once, few, many or a class for expanded clones.

few TRBJ2-1 TRBD2 TRBV13 TGTGCCAGCAGCCTAGGACTAGCGGGGGTCTCATCCAATGAGCAGTTCTTC CASSLGLAGVSSNEQFF
. TRBJ2-1 . TRBV6-6 TGTGCCAGCGGCGGAATCTCCTACAATGAGCAGTTCTTC CASGGISYNEQFF
. TRBJ2-1 . TRBV5-1 TGCGCCAGCAGCTTGAGCGGCCTCACCAATGAGCAGTTCTTC CASSLSGLTNEQFF
. TRBJ1-2 TRBD1 TRBV3-1/TRBV3-2 TGTGCCAGCAGCCCCCAGGGGGGCACCTATGGCTACACCTTC CASSPQGGTYGYTF
few TRBJ1-2 TRBD1 TRBV5-1 TGCGCCAGCAGCCGGGGGGACAGGACCAACTATGGCTACACCTTC CASSRGDRTNYGYTF
. TRBJ2-3 . TRBV11-2 TGTGCCAGCAGCTTCCGCCCCACAGATACGCAGTATTTT CASSFRPTDTQYF
. TRBJ2-3 . TRBV3-1/TRBV3-2 TGTGCCAGCAGCCCCCAGGGTTTTTACGCTCGCACAGATACGCAGTATTTT CASSPQGFYARTDTQYF
. TRBJ2-7 . TRBV28 TGTGCCAGCAGTCCCACCCCCCCTGACTGGGGGACCTACGAGCAGTACTTC CASSPTPPDWGTYEQYF
. TRBJ2-7 TRBD1 TRBV6-5 TGTGCCAGCCGGAGTGGAGGACAGGGAGATGACGAGCAGTACTTC CASRSGGQGDDEQYF
. TRBJ1-5 . TRBV4-1 TGCGCCAGCAGCCAAGAGAGACTGGGCCCCCAGCATTTT CASSQERLGPQHF
. TRBJ1-6 . TRBV28 TGTGCCAGCAGCCTATCCGGGGCAGGGAATTCACCCCTCCACTTT CASSLSGAGNSPLHF
few TRBJ2-3 TRBD2 TRBV7-9 TGTGCCAGCAGCCTCGGGGGTAGCGGGGGAGATACGCAGTATTTT CASSLGGSGGDTQYF
few TRBJ1-3 . TRBV2 TGTGCCAGCAGGGACCGTTCTTCTGGAAACACCATATATTTT CASRDRSSGNTIYF
. TRBJ1-1 TRBD1 TRBV6-4 TGTGCCAGCAGCGGGAACAGGGGGACTGAAGCTTTCTTT CASSGNRGTEAFF
once TRBJ2-3 . TRBV2 TGTGCCAGCAGTGGAAACCGTGCTAGCACAGATACGCAGTATTTT CASSGNRASTDTQYF
once TRBJ1-2 . TRBV18 TGTGCCAGCTCACCACTAGCCGGGAACGGCTACACCTTC CASSPLAGNGYTF
. TRBJ2-4 . TRBV7-2 TGTGCCAGCAGCTTAGTGAGGGGTTCCAAAAACATTCAGTACTTC CASSLVRGSKNIQYF
. TRBJ1-2 TRBD1 TRBV28 TGTGCCAGCAGTCCGGACAGGGAGGGATATGGCTACACCTTC CASSPDREGYGYTF
. TRBJ2-7 . TRBV2 TGTGCCAGCGGTACGGCCCGATACGAGCAGTACTTC CASGTARYEQYF
once TRBJ1-3 TRBD1 TRBV7-2 TGTGCCAGCAGCCCGGACAGGCTAAACACCATATATTTT CASSPDRLNTIYF
once TRBJ1-3 . TRBV11-2 TGTGCCAGCAGCGTATCAGGACGGCTTGGTGGAAACACCATATATTTT CASSVSGRLGGNTIYF
. TRBJ2-3 TRBD2 TRBV3-1/TRBV3-2 TGTGCCAGCAGCCAGGATGGACTAGCGGGGGGGGCTAGCACAGATACGCAGTATTTT CASSQDGLAGGASTDTQYF
once TRBJ1-4 TRBD1 TRBV29-1 TGCAGCGTTACAGGGGGCGCAGGGAAACTGTTTTTT CSVTGGAGKLFF
. TRBJ1-2 TRBD1 TRBV6-5 TGTGCCAGCATTCGGACAGGGCACTATGGCTACACCTTC CASIRTGHYGYTF
. TRBJ1-6 . TRBV24-1 TGTGCCGCCCAGTCGAGCTCCTATAATTCACCCCTCCACTTT CAAQSSSYNSPLHF
. TRBJ2-3 TRBD2 TRBV6-2/TRBV6-3 TGTGCCAGCAGTCAAACTAGCGGAGGCACAGATACGCAGTATTTT CASSQTSGGTDTQYF
. TRBJ1-6 TRBD1 TRBV5-1 TGCGCCAGCAGAGACGGGACAGGGATATATAATTCACCCCTCCACTTT CASRDGTGIYNSPLHF
. TRBJ2-1 . TRBV27 TGTGCCAGCAGTTCCCAACTCCCTGGGAGTGAGCAGTTCTTC CASSSQLPGSEQFF
. TRBJ1-1 . TRBV2 TGTGCCAGCCTGTACGACGAGAACACTGAAGCTTTCTTT CASLYDENTEAFF
once TRBJ1-1 . TRBV5-6 TGTGCCAGCAGCTTGGCTGGCCAGAGAGAAGGAGCTTTCTTT CASSLAGQREGAFF
. TRBJ1-1 . TRBV30 TGTGCCTGGGACCCAACAGGGAGTAACCGTGAAGCTTTCTTT CAWDPTGSNREAFF
. TRBJ2-7 TRBD2 TRBV3-1/TRBV3-2 TGTGCCAGCAGCCCTTCGCCATCTAGCGGTGATGTTTACGAGCAGTACTTC CASSPSPSSGDVYEQYF
. TRBJ1-2 . TRBV6-5 TGTGCCACCAGACAGGTTAACTATGGCTACACCTTC CATRQVNYGYTF
. TRBJ1-6 . TRBV4-1 TGCGCCAGCAGCCAAGGTGGGATAAGGTATAATTCACCCCTCCACTTT CASSQGGIRYNSPLHF
. TRBJ2-3 . TRBV6-5 TGTGCCAGCAGTTCCCAAAAACAAATTAGCACAGATACGCAGTATTTT CASSSQKQISTDTQYF
. TRBJ1-4 TRBD1 TRBV7-2 TGTGCCAGCAGCTTAGAAGGGACAGGGGCAGCAACTAATGAAAAACTGTTTTTT CASSLEGTGAATNEKLFF
. TRBJ1-6 . TRBV9 TGTGCCAGCAGCACCCTGGATTCACCCCTCCACTTT CASSTLDSPLHF